Below, 15 T cell receptor beta chains from the same sample are listed, as sequenced in a study of somatic mutations in cytotoxic T cells in rheumatoid arthritis. This table comes from immunoSEQ multiplex PCR, and its TCRdb copy is limited to in-frame clones, with some not included. Of just under 30,000 clones listed, around 84% are singletons. The sample was CD8+ T cells sorted from blood. The receptor source for this set is an adult with rheumatoid arthritis.

The genes are TRBV6-5 and TRBJ2-3; no firm D call. CDR1 MNHEY and CDR2 SVGAGI come from the germline V gene. The CDR3 covers 16 residues. V was pared by 0 bases and J by 0 bases, with 10 bases between. CDR3 sequence (DNA): TGTGCCAGCAGTTACTCGGGATGGGATAGCACAGATACGCAGTATTTT. This sequence encodes CASSYSGWDSTDTQYF.

The chain's CDR3 is CASSPSLAGAIDTQYF. The CDR3 bases are TGTGCCAGCAGCCCTAGTCTAGCGGGAGCCATAGATACGCAGTATTTT. This chain connects TRBV9 to TRBJ2-3; 10 bases are a match to TRBD2. The germline gives CDR1 SGDLS, CDR2 YYNGEE. V shed 4 bases, J shed 5 bases, and the junction held 10 bases outside the gene matches. This CDR3 spans 16 amino acids.

The chain couples TRBV28 to TRBJ2-1; TRBD2 matches 10 bases. The CDR3 has 15 amino acids. V gave up 7 bases and J gave up 4 bases; unmatched junction bases: 7. CDR1 is MDHEN, CDR2 SYDVKM, per germline. CDR3 sequence: CASIPTSGAYNEQFF. CDR3 bases: TGTGCCAGCATCCCTACTAGCGGGGCGTACAATGAGCAGTTCTTC.

J is TRBJ2-3 and V is TRBV6-1; 7 bases match TRBD2. The CDR3 has 14 amino acids. Germline CDR1 is MNHNS and CDR2 is SASEGT. V shed 5 bases and J 1 base; nucleotides not matched to a gene: 3. CDR3 DNA: TGTGCCAGCAGTTCTAGCGGACGCACAGATACGCAGTATTTT. Protein sequence: CASSSSGRTDTQYF.

The V call is TRBV9, the J call TRBJ2-3; 11 positions match TRBD2. V lost 0 bases and J lost 3; bases outside the gene matches: 6. From germline, CDR1 is SGDLS and CDR2 YYNGEE. The CDR3 is 17 amino acids. The CDR3 DNA is TGTGCCAGCAGCGTAGACAGTAGCGGGAGGGCGACAGATACGCAGTATTTT. It yields the protein CASSVDSSGRATDTQYF. Looking up the rest from reference TRBV9 and TRBJ2-3 gives the full variable domain: DSGVTQTPKHLITATGQRVTLRCSPRSGDLSVYWYQQSLDQGLQFLIQYYNGEERAKGNILERFSAQQFPDLHSELNLSSLELGDSALYFCASSVDSSGRATDTQYFGPGTRLTVL.

In this sample, this clone turned up once. The chain links TRBV10-3 to TRBJ2-7, with 11 bases aligning to TRBD2. CDR1 and CDR2 from the germline V gene are ENHRY and SYGVKD. CDR3 length: 16 amino acids. Losses at the gene ends were 0 bases for V and 2 bases for J; bases not matched to a gene: 3. CDR3 nucleotide sequence: TGTGCCATCAGTGAGTCCGAGGGACTAGCGGCCTACGAGCAGTACTTC. This sequence encodes CAISESEGLAAYEQYF.

The chain couples TRBV28 to TRBJ2-1; 8 nucleotides align to TRBD1. CDR1 is MDHEN and CDR2 is SYDVKM in the germline V gene. V trimming: 4 bases; J trimming: 8 bases; junction bases outside the gene matches: 13. The CDR3 has 16 residues. The CDR3 reads CASSSLEAGGIDEQFF. Here the CDR3 DNA reads TGTGCCAGCAGTTCTCTCGAGGCAGGGGGCATCGATGAGCAGTTCTTC. Full variable domain (outside the CDR3, taken from reference TRBV28 and TRBJ2-1): DVKVTQSSRYLVKRTGEKVFLECVQDMDHENMFWYRQDPGLGLRLIYFSYDVKMKEKGDIPEGYSVSREKKERFSLILESASTNQTSMYLCASSSLEAGGIDEQFFGPGTRLTVL.

A few counts support this clone. The chain carries TRBV30 and TRBJ2-1, with 7 positions matching TRBD2. The V gene end was trimmed by 5 bases and the J gene end by 6 bases; junction bases not matched to a gene: 4. CDR3 size: 12 residues. Germline values: CDR1 GTSNPN, CDR2 SVGIG (reference sequence). The CDR3: CAWGLVGNEQFF. The CDR3 DNA reads as TGTGCCTGGGGACTAGTGGGCAATGAGCAGTTCTTC.

V is TRBV9 and J is TRBJ1-5, with 8 nucleotides matching TRBD1. Germline CDR1 reads SGDLS; CDR2 reads YYNGEE. V shed 4 bases and J 2 bases; nucleotides not matched to a gene: 2. The length of the CDR3 is 14 residues. The CDR3 nucleotides read TGTGCCAGCAGCCCGGGACAGGGCAATCAGCCCCAGCATTTT. It specifies CASSPGQGNQPQHF.

This chain links TRBV4-2 with TRBJ2-1; D remains ambiguous. This CDR3 region has 12 residues. The V gene's germline CDR1 is LGHNA and CDR2 YNFKEQ. The V end lost 4 bases, the J end lost 6 bases, and 7 bases lay between the germline ends. CDR3 in amino acids: CASSPLSNEQFF. The CDR3 DNA reads as TGTGCCAGCAGCCCTCTATCCAATGAGCAGTTCTTC.

The chain joins TRBV5-8 to TRBJ2-7; D unresolved. Germline CDR1 is SGHTS and CDR2 is YDEGEE. This CDR3 has 13 residues. Trimming stripped 6 bases from V and 3 bases from J, with 13 bases between. CDR3 in DNA: TGTGCCAGCACCCGACGAGAGCTCTACGAGCAGTACTTC. Translated: CASTRRELYEQYF.

The rearrangement joins TRBV11-3 to TRBJ2-7; 7 bases agree with TRBD1. Unmatched junction bases numbered 1, after V lost 5 bases and J lost 3 bases. The CDR3 length is 12 residues. The germline gives CDR1 SGHNT, CDR2 YENEEA. The CDR3 DNA follows: TGTGCCAGCAGCCCAGGGGGCTACGAGCAGTACTTC. Its protein is CASSPGGYEQYF.

The rearrangement joins TRBV29-1 to TRBJ2-5; a possible D gene is TRBD1 (5 bases). The CDR3 has 13 residues. Germline V gene sequence: CDR1 SQVTM, CDR2 ANQGSEA. V dropped 5 bases and J dropped 4 bases, with 14 bases sitting between them. The CDR3 nucleotides read TGCAGCGTTCACTCGACTCAGGGAGAGACCCAGTACTTC. Translated: CSVHSTQGETQYF.

V gene TRBV2 combines with J gene TRBJ2-3, with D tentatively TRBD1 or TRBD2 (6 bases each). The V gene's germline CDR1 is SNHLY and CDR2 FYNNEI. Trimming removed 5 bases from V and 4 bases from J, with 16 bases in between. There are 15 residues in the CDR3. CDR3 amino acids: CASSRPLGGADTQYF. Written as DNA, the CDR3 is TGTGCCAGCAGTCGCCCCTTGGGGGGCGCAGATACGCAGTATTTT. Based on the CDR3 plus reference TRBV2 and TRBJ2-3, the full variable domain is EPEVTQTPSHQVTQMGQEVILRCVPISNHLYFYWYRQILGQKVEFLVSFYNNEISEKSEIFDDQFSVERPDGSNFTLKIRSTKLEDSAMYFCASSRPLGGADTQYFGPGTRLTVL.

This chain uses TRBV6-5 with TRBJ2-5; TRBD2 aligns across 10 bases. The V gene end was trimmed by 1 base and the J gene end by 2 bases; junction bases not matched to a gene: 4. The CDR3 runs to 16 residues. Germline V gene data show CDR1 as MNHEY and CDR2 as SVGAGI. The CDR3 DNA follows: TGTGCCAGCAGTTACTGGGCTAGCGGGGGACAAGAGACCCAGTACTTC. Encoded protein: CASSYWASGGQETQYF.